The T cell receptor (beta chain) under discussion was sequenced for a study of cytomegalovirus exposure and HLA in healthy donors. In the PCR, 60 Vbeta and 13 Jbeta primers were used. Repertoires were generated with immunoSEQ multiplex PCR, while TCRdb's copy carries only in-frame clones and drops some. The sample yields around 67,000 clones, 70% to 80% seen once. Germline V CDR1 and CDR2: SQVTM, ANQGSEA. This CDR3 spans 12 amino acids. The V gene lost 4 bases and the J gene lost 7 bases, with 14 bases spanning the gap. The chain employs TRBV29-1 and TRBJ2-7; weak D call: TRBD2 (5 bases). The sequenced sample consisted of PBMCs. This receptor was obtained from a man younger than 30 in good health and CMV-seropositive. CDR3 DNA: TGCAGCGTTGCGGCAGGAGGTAGGGAGCAGTACTTC. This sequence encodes CSVAAGGREQYF.